Listed below are T cell receptor beta chains from one sample, sequenced in a study of cytomegalovirus exposure and HLA in healthy donors. Clones were read by immunoSEQ multiplex PCR, and TCRdb kept only the in-frame ones, dropping some. The sample includes roughly 200,000 clones, around 80% seen only once; the top ten take around 5.4%. Sequenced material: PBMCs. The receptors come from a man aged 35 to 55 in good health and CMV-seronegative. The CDR3 runs from the conserved cysteine through the conserved F or W. A D gene is named only where the DNA matches it firmly. Where a row states a size, it is once, few, many or the class of an expanded clone; other rows omit it.

TRBV7-6	.	TRBJ2-3	.	CASSPSRSRGGSTDTQYF	TGTGCCAGCAGCCCAAGTAGGTCGCGGGGAGGATCCACAGATACGCAGTATTTT
TRBV15	.	TRBJ1-4	.	CATSGRDDEKLFF	TGTGCCACCAGTGGCAGGGATGATGAAAAACTGTTTTTT
TRBV20-1	few	TRBJ1-2	.	CGSGDGYGYTF	TGCGGAAGCGGGGATGGCTATGGCTACACCTTC
TRBV9	.	TRBJ2-7	TRBD2	CASSLASGPYEQYF	TGTGCCAGCAGCCTGGCTAGCGGCCCCTACGAGCAGTACTTC
TRBV7-2	.	TRBJ2-3	TRBD2	CASSSRTSGGTDTQYF	TGTGCCAGCAGCTCACGGACTAGCGGAGGCACAGATACGCAGTATTTT
TRBV7-2	.	TRBJ2-1	TRBD1	CASSQGTGFYNEQFF	TGTGCCAGCAGCCAAGGGACAGGGTTTTACAATGAGCAGTTCTTC
TRBV6-6	.	TRBJ2-5	.	CASNPSAGSATQYF	TGTGCCAGCAACCCGTCGGCGGGATCAGCGACCCAGTACTTC
TRBV19	.	TRBJ1-1	.	CASSIVTFRSTEAFF	TGTGCCAGTAGTATAGTTACGTTTAGGAGCACTGAAGCTTTCTTT
TRBV2	once	TRBJ1-5	.	CASSLNSNQPQHF	TGTGCCAGCAGTCTAAATAGCAATCAGCCCCAGCATTTT
TRBV6-5	.	TRBJ2-5	TRBD2	CASSFWLAGEETQYF	TGTGCCAGCAGTTTCTGGCTAGCGGGTGAGGAGACCCAGTACTTC
TRBV7-2	few	TRBJ2-1	.	CASSLGGDLAREQFF	TGTGCCAGCAGCTTAGGGGGAGACCTAGCGAGGGAGCAGTTCTTC
TRBV6-6	.	TRBJ2-2	.	CASKRVSGTGELFF	TGTGCCAGCAAGAGGGTCTCTGGTACCGGGGAGCTGTTTTTT
TRBV11-2	.	TRBJ2-7	TRBD2	CASSLFLAGYDEQYF	TGTGCCAGCAGCTTATTCCTAGCGGGATACGACGAGCAGTACTTC
TRBV29-1	.	TRBJ2-2	TRBD1	CSGRGSQGGTGELFF	TGCAGCGGAAGAGGGTCACAGGGGGGCACCGGGGAGCTGTTTTTT
TRBV7-2	.	TRBJ2-7	.	CASSSGAGAGYEQYF	TGTGCCAGCAGCTCCGGTGCGGGGGCCGGCTACGAGCAGTACTTC
TRBV19	.	TRBJ1-5	.	CASSILEHLNQPQHF	TGTGCCAGTAGTATTCTAGAACACCTCAATCAGCCCCAGCATTTT
TRBV7-3	.	TRBJ2-7	.	CASSLTNGEQYF	TGTGCCAGCAGCTTAACGAACGGGGAGCAGTACTTC
TRBV10-3	.	TRBJ1-5	TRBD1	CAISEGTGEESQHF	TGTGCCATCAGTGAAGGGACAGGGGAAGAGTCCCAGCATTTT
TRBV9	.	TRBJ1-2	TRBD1	CASSVTGANYGYTF	TGTGCCAGCAGCGTAACAGGGGCCAACTATGGCTACACCTTC
TRBV2	.	TRBJ2-1	.	CASTGNEQFF	TGTGCCAGCACCGGGAATGAGCAGTTCTTC
TRBV6-6	.	TRBJ1-2	TRBD1	CASSTTGPYGYTF	TGTGCCAGCAGCACGACAGGGCCCTATGGCTACACCTTC
TRBV29-1	few	TRBJ2-1	TRBD1	CSVDRGRVNEQFF	TGCAGCGTCGACAGGGGGCGCGTCAATGAGCAGTTCTTC
TRBV5-1	.	TRBJ2-7	.	CASSFGPVYEQYF	TGCGCCAGCAGCTTTGGGCCAGTGTACGAGCAGTACTTC
TRBV6-1	.	TRBJ2-1	TRBD2	CASSASGTSGNPYNEQFF	TGTGCCAGCAGTGCTTCCGGGACTAGCGGGAACCCCTACAATGAGCAGTTCTTC
TRBV10-2	.	TRBJ1-5	TRBD1	CASSVRGRGSQPQHF	TGCGCCAGCAGTGTCAGGGGGCGCGGGTCTCAGCCCCAGCATTTT
TRBV16	.	TRBJ1-3	TRBD1	CASSQYGKLQGAGNTIYF	TGTGCCAGCAGCCAATACGGAAAGCTACAGGGGGCTGGAAACACCATATATTTT